This record looks at one TCR beta chain sequence and its context. The target antigen is unknown. The sample is drawn from a study of CD8 T cells in ankylosing spondylitis. TCRdb reanalysed the 5' RACE reads using MiXCR and keeps one entry per CDR3 protein. The data hold around 120,000 distinct CDR3 sequences, with about 13% observed a single time. General study points: What seemed typical of ankylosing spondylitis blood was a TCR beta motif built from several highly homologous variants.

Trimming removed 2 bases at V and 4 bases at J, with 13 bases between. Looked up from germline, CDR1 is DFQATT and CDR2 is SNEGSKA (reference sequence). This CDR3 contains 14 residues. The receptor was derived from a female donor with ankylosing spondylitis or in good health (not recorded which). Material: blood, either unsorted or a sorted T cell fraction (not recorded which). The rearrangement links TRBV20-1 to TRBJ2-3; D is unclear. This CDR3 is CSARPGLEADTQYF. Written as DNA, the CDR3 is TGCAGTGCTAGACCGGGCCTTGAGGCAGATACGCAGTATTTT.